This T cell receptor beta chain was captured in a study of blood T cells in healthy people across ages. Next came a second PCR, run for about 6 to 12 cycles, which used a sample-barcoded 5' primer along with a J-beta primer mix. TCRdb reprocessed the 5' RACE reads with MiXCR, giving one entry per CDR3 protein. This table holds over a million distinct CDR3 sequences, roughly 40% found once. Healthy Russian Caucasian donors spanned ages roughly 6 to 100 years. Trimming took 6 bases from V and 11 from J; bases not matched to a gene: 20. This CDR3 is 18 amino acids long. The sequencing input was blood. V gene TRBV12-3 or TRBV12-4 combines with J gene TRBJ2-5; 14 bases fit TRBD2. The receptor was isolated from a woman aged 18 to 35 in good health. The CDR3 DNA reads TGTGCCAGCAGGGGGGGGACTAGCGGGAGTCTAGCCTACAATGAGCAGTACTTC. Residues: CASRGGTSGSLAYNEQYF.